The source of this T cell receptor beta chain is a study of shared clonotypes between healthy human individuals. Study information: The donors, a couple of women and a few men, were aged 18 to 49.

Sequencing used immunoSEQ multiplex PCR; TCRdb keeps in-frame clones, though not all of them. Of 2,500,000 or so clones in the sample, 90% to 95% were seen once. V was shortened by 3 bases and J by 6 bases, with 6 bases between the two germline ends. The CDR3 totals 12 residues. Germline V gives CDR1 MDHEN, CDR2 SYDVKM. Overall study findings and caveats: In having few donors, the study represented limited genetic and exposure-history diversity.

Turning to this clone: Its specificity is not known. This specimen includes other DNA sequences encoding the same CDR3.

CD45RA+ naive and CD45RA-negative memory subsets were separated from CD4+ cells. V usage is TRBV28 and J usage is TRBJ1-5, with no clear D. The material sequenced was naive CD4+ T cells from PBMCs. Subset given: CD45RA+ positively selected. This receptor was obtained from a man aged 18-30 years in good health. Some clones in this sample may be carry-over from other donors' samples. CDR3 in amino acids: CASSLVGQPQHF. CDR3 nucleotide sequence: TGTGCCAGCAGTTTGGTGGGTCAGCCCCAGCATTTT.